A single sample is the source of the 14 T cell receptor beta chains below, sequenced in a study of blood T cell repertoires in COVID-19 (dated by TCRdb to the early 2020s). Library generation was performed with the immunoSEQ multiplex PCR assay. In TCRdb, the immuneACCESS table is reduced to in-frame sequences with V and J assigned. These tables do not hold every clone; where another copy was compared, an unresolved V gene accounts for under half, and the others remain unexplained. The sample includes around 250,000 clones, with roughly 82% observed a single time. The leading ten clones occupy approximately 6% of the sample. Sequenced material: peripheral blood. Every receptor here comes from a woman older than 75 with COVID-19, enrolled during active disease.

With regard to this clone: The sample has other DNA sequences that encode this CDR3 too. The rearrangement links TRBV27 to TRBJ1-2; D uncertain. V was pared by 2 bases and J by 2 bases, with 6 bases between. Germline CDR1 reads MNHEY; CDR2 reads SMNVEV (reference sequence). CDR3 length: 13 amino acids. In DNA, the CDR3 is TGTGCCAGCAGTTTAAGGAGGAACTATGGCTACACCTTC. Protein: CASSLRRNYGYTF.

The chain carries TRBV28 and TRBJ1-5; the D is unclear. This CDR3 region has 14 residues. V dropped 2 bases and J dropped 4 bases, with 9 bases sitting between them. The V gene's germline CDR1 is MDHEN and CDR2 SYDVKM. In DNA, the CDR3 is TGTGCCAGCAGTTTACAGGTAAAGAATCAGCCCCAGCATTTT. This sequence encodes CASSLQVKNQPQHF.

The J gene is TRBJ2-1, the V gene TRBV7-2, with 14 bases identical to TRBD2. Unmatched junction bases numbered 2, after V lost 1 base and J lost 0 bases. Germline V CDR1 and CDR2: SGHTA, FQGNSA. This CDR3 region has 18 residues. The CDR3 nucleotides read TGTGCCAGCAGCTTAGGGACTAGCGGGGGGTACTCCTACAATGAGCAGTTCTTC. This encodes CASSLGTSGGYSYNEQFF.

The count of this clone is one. CDR3 sequence reads: CASSLTSGEHNEQFF. The DNA for the CDR3 is TGTGCCAGCAGCCTGACTAGCGGGGAACACAATGAGCAGTTCTTC. This chain links TRBV7-2 with TRBJ2-1, with 11 bases fitting TRBD2. Germline trimming cut 5 bases from V and 5 bases from J; bases unmatched to any gene: 5. CDR1 SGHTA and CDR2 FQGNSA come from the germline V gene. CDR3 length: 15 residues.

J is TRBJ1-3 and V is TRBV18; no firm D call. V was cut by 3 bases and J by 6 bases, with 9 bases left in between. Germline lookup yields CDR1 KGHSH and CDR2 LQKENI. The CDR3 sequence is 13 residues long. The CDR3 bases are TGTGCCAGCTCACCGTCCAGGCAAAACACCATATATTTT. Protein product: CASSPSRQNTIYF.

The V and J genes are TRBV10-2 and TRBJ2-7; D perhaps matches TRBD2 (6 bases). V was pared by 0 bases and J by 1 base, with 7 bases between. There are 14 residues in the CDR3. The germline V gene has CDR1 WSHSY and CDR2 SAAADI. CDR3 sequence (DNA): TGCGCCAGCAGTGAGTCGCGGGGTTCCTACGAGCAGTACGTC. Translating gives CASSESRGSYEQYV.

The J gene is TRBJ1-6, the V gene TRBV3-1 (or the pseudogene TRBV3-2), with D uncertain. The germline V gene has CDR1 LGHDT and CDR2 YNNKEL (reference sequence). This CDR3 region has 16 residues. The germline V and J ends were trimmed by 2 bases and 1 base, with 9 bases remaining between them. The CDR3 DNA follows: TGTGCCAGCAGCCAATCTTCTTCGTCCTATAATTCACCCCTCCACTTT. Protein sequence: CASSQSSSSYNSPLHF.

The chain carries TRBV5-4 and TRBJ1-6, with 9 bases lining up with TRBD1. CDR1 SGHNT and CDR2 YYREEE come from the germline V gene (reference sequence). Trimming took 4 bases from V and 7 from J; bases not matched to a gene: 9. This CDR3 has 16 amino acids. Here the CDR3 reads CASSQQAGQGNSPLHF. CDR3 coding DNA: TGTGCCAGCAGCCAACAGGCGGGACAGGGCAATTCACCCCTCCACTTT.

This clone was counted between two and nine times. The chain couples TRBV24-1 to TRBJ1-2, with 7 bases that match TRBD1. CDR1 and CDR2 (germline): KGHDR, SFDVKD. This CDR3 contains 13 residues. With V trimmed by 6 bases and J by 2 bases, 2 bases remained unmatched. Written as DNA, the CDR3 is TGTGCCACCAGTTTGGACAGGAACTATGGCTACACCTTC. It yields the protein CATSLDRNYGYTF.

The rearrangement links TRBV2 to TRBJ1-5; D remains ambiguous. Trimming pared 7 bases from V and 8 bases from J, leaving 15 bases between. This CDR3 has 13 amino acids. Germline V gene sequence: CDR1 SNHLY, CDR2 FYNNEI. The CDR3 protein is CASTEREIKPQHF. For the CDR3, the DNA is TGTGCCAGCACCGAACGGGAAATCAAGCCCCAGCATTTT.

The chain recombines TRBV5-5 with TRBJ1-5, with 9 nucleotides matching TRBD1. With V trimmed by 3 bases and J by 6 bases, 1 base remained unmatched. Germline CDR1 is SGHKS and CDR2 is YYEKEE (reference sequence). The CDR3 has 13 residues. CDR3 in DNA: TGTGCCAGCAGCTCACAGGGGGCTCAGCCCCAGCATTTT. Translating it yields CASSSQGAQPQHF.

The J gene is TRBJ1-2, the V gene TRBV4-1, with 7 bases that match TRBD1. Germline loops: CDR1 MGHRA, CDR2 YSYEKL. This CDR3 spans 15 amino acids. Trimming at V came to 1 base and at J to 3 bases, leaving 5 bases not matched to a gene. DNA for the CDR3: TGCGCCAGCAGCCAAGCTACAGGGGACTACTATGGCTACACCTTC. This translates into CASSQATGDYYGYTF.

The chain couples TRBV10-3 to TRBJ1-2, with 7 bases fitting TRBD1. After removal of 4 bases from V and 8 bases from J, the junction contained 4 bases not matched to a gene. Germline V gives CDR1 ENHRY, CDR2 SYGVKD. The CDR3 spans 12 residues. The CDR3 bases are TGTGCCATCAGTGTAGGGGGCTTCGGCTACACCTTC. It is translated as CAISVGGFGYTF.

The chain's CDR3 is CASSEKTGGTGELFF. The DNA of the CDR3 is TGTGCCAGTAGCGAAAAGACAGGGGGCACCGGGGAGCTGTTTTTT. V and J are TRBV19 and TRBJ2-2; 9 positions match TRBD1. The CDR3 is 15 amino acids. V was clipped by 6 bases and J by 4 bases; unmatched bases: 6. Germline CDR1 is LNHDA and CDR2 is SQIVND (reference sequence).